This is a list of T cell receptor beta chains from one sample in a study of T cell changes during pregnancy in multiple sclerosis. Profiling relied on immunoSEQ multiplex PCR, and the TCRdb table lists in-frame clones only, not all of them. Among about 45,000 clones, around 90% were seen once, and the ten largest hold around 2.6%. Here the sequenced sample was CD8+ T cells from peripheral blood mononuclear cells, taken in the second trimester of pregnancy. These receptors came from a female donor with multiple sclerosis, enrolled in a pregnancy study. Each CDR3 is given with its conserved first and last residue. A D gene is named only where the DNA matches it firmly. Clone size appears in some rows only: once, few, many, or a class for an expanded clone.

>.|TRBV19|TRBJ1-1|.
CASSPSLNTEAFF
TGTGCCAGTAGTCCCTCCTTGAACACTGAAGCTTTCTTT
>.|TRBV9|TRBJ1-6|.
CASSAGEKGSPLHF
TGTGCCAGCAGCGCAGGGGAAAAGGGATCACCCCTCCACTTT
>once|TRBV7-3|TRBJ1-2|.
CASSLNSRYGYTF
TGTGCCAGCAGCTTAAATAGTAGATATGGCTACACCTTC
>few|TRBV2|TRBJ2-1|TRBD2
CASSDPAGGSYNEQFF
TGTGCCAGCAGTGACCCCGCGGGGGGCAGTTACAATGAGCAGTTCTTC
>.|TRBV19|TRBJ2-1|.
CASSIDGWNEQFF
TGTGCCAGTAGTATAGACGGTTGGAATGAGCAGTTCTTC
>.|TRBV4-1|TRBJ1-2|.
CASSQLARSGRVNGYTF
TGCGCCAGCAGCCAACTGGCCCGGTCCGGGAGGGTGAATGGCTACACCTTC
>.|TRBV29-1|TRBJ2-5|TRBD1
CSLGRGQETQYF
TGCAGCCTTGGCAGGGGGCAAGAGACCCAGTACTTC
>once|TRBV7-3|TRBJ1-2|.
CASSSGGGDGYTF
TGTGCCAGCAGCTCGGGGGGGGGCGATGGCTACACCTTC
>.|TRBV4-1|TRBJ1-5|.
CASSHYSNQPQHF
TGCGCCAGCAGCCATTATAGCAATCAGCCCCAGCATTTT
>.|TRBV6-1|TRBJ1-2|.
CASSEIGVGYGYTF
TGTGCCAGCAGTGAAATCGGGGTCGGCTATGGCTACACCTTC
>.|TRBV2|TRBJ2-5|TRBD2
CASSERLAGEETQYF
TGTGCCAGCAGTGAACGTCTAGCGGGGGAAGAGACCCAGTACTTC
>once|TRBV9|TRBJ2-1|TRBD1
CASSAQGADEQFF
TGTGCCAGCAGCGCGCAGGGGGCGGATGAGCAGTTCTTC
>.|TRBV4-1|TRBJ1-3|TRBD1
CASSQVQGAPGNTIYF
TGCGCCAGCAGCCAAGTCCAGGGGGCGCCCGGAAACACCATATATTTT
>.|TRBV7-2|TRBJ2-2|.
CASSSHVSTGELFF
TGTGCCAGCAGCTCCCACGTCAGCACCGGGGAGCTGTTTTTT
>once|TRBV4-2|TRBJ1-2|.
CASSQSQYGEGRVPHTF
TGTGCCAGCAGCCAATCCCAATACGGGGAAGGGAGGGTCCCCCACACCTTC
>.|TRBV7-9|TRBJ1-4|.
CASSPGGDRGRILFF
TGTGCCAGCAGCCCCGGTGGTGATCGGGGGAGGATACTGTTTTTT
>.|TRBV7-9|TRBJ2-2|.
CASSPTAGVNTGELFF
TGTGCCAGCAGTCCAACGGCAGGCGTCAACACCGGGGAGCTGTTTTTT
>.|TRBV7-2|TRBJ2-3|TRBD2
CASSLPSAGGFRGTDTQYF
TGTGCCAGCAGCCTCCCCTCAGCGGGGGGTTTTCGGGGCACAGATACGCAGTATTTT
>.|TRBV7-9|TRBJ1-1|.
CASSRSGTANTEAFF
TGTGCCAGCAGCCGATCCGGGACTGCGAACACTGAAGCTTTCTTT
>.|TRBV19|TRBJ2-3|TRBD2
CASGLAGAADTQYF
TGTGCCAGCGGCTTAGCGGGGGCCGCAGATACGCAGTATTTT